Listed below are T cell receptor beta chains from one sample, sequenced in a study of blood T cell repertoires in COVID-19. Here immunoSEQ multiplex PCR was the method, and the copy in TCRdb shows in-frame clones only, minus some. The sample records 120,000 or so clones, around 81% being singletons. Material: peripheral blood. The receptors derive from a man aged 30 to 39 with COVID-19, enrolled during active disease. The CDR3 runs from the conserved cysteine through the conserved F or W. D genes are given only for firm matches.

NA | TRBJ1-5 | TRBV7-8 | TGTGCCAGCAGGGGGGTAGGGGGTTTTAGCAATCAGCCCCAGCATTTT | CASRGVGGFSNQPQHF
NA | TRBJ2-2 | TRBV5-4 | TGTGCCAGCAGCTCAGGGCCGGACACGGAGGAGCTGTTTTTT | CASSSGPDTEELFF
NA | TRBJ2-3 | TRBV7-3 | TGTGCCAGCAGCTCAACCGGGACTTCCCGCACAGATACGCAGTATTTT | CASSSTGTSRTDTQYF
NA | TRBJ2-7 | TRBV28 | TGTGCCAGCAGTCACCAGACAGGACACTACGAGCAGTACTTC | CASSHQTGHYEQYF
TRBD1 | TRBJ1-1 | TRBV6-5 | TGTGCCAGCAGCGAGGGGGCGGAAGGCACTGAAGCTTTCTTT | CASSEGAEGTEAFF
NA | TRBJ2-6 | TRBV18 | TGTGCCAGCTCACCATCTATTTCTGGGGCCAACGTCCTGACTTTC | CASSPSISGANVLTF
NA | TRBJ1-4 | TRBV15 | TGTGCCACCAGCAGCTTGAATGAAAAACTGTTTTTT | CATSSLNEKLFF
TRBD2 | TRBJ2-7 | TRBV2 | TGTGCCAGCAGTAAGCGGGGTGCAGGGACCTACGAGCAGTACTTC | CASSKRGAGTYEQYF
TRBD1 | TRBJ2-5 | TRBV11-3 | TGTGCCAGCAGCTTAGGGGGGACAGGGGAGACCCAGTACTTC | CASSLGGTGETQYF
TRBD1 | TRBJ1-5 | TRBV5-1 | TGCGCCAGCAGCTTGGTTCCAGGGGGTGAGGGAAGCAATCAGCCCCAGCATTTT | CASSLVPGGEGSNQPQHF
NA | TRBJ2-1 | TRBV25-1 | TGTGCCAGCAGTGAAGGACAGCTACACAATGAGCAGTTCTTC | CASSEGQLHNEQFF
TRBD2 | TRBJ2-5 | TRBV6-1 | TGTGCCAGCAGCCAACCCGGGACTAGCACCGAGACCCAGTACTTC | CASSQPGTSTETQYF
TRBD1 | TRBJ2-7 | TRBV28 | TGTGCCAGCAAAAGGACAGGCTCCTACGAGCAGTACTTC | CASKRTGSYEQYF
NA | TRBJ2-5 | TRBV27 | TGTGCCAGCAGTTTTAGACTGCAAGAGACCCAGTACTTC | CASSFRLQETQYF